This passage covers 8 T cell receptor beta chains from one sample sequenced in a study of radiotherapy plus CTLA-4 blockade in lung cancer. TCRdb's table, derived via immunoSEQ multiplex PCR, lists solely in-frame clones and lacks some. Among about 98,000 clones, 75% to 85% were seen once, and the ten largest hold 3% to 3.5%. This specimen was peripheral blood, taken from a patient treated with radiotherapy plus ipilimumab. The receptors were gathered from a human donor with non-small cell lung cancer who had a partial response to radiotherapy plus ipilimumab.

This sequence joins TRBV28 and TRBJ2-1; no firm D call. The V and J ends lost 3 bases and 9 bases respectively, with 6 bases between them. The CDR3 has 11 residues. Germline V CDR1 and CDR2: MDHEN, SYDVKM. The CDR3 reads CASSFTVEQFF. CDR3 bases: TGTGCCAGCAGTTTCACGGTTGAGCAGTTCTTC.

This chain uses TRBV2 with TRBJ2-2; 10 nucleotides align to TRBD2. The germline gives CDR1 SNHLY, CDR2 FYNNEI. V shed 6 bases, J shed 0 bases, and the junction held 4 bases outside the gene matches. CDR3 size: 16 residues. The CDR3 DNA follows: TGTGCCAGCAGGCACGGACTAGCGGCGAACACCGGGGAGCTGTTTTTT. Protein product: CASRHGLAANTGELFF.

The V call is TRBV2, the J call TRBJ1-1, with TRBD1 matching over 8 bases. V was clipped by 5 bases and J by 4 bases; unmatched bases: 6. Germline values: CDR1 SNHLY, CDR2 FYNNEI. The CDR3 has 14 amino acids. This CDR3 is CASSREQGGTEAFF. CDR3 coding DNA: TGTGCCAGCAGTCGGGAACAGGGGGGCACTGAAGCTTTCTTT.

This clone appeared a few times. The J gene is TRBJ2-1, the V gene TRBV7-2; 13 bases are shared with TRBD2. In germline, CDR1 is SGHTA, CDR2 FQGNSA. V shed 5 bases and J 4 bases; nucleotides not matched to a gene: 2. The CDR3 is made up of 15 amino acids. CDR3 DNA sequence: TGTGCCAGCAGCCCGGGACTAGCGGGGTACAATGAGCAGTTCTTC. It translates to CASSPGLAGYNEQFF.

The CDR3 DNA reads TGTGCCAGCAGTTCCGGGACTAGCGGGCCGCTAGGGGAGCAGTACTTC. Encoded protein: CASSSGTSGPLGEQYF. V gene TRBV28 combines with J gene TRBJ2-7; 12 nucleotides match TRBD2. Per the germline V gene, CDR1 is MDHEN and CDR2 is SYDVKM. The V segment lost 4 bases and the J segment 7 bases; nucleotides outside the gene matches: 11. The CDR3 loop spans 16 amino acids. Looking up the rest from reference TRBV28 and TRBJ2-7 gives the full variable domain: DVKVTQSSRYLVKRTGEKVFLECVQDMDHENMFWYRQDPGLGLRLIYFSYDVKMKEKGDIPEGYSVSREKKERFSLILESASTNQTSMYLCASSSGTSGPLGEQYFGPGTRLTVT.

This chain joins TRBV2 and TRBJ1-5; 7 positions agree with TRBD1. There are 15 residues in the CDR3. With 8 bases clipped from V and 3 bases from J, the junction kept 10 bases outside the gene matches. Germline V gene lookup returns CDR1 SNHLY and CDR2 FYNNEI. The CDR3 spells CASGQTGLVNQPQHF. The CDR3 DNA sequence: TGTGCCAGCGGACAGACAGGGCTGGTCAATCAGCCCCAGCATTTT.

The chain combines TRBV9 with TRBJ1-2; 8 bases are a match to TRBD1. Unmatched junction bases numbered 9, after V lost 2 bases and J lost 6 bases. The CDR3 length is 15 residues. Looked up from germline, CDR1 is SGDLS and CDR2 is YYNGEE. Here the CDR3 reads CASSVGDRQRDGYTF. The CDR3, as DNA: TGTGCCAGCAGCGTTGGGGACAGGCAACGGGATGGCTACACCTTC. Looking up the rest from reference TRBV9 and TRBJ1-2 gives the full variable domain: DSGVTQTPKHLITATGQRVTLRCSPRSGDLSVYWYQQSLDQGLQFLIQYYNGEERAKGNILERFSAQQFPDLHSELNLSSLELGDSALYFCASSVGDRQRDGYTFGSGTRLTVV.

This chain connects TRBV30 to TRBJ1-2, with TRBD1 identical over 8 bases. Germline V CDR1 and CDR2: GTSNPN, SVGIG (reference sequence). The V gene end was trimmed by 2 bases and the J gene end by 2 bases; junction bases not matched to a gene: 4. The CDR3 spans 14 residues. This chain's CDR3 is CAWSHRTGNYGYTF. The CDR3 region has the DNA TGTGCCTGGAGTCACCGGACAGGGAACTATGGCTACACCTTC. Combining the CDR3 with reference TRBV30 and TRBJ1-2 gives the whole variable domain SQTIHQWPATLVQPVGSPLSLECTVEGTSNPNLYWYRQAAGRGLQLLFYSVGIGQISSEVPQNLSASRPQDRQFILSSKKLLLSDSGFYLCAWSHRTGNYGYTFGSGTRLTVV.